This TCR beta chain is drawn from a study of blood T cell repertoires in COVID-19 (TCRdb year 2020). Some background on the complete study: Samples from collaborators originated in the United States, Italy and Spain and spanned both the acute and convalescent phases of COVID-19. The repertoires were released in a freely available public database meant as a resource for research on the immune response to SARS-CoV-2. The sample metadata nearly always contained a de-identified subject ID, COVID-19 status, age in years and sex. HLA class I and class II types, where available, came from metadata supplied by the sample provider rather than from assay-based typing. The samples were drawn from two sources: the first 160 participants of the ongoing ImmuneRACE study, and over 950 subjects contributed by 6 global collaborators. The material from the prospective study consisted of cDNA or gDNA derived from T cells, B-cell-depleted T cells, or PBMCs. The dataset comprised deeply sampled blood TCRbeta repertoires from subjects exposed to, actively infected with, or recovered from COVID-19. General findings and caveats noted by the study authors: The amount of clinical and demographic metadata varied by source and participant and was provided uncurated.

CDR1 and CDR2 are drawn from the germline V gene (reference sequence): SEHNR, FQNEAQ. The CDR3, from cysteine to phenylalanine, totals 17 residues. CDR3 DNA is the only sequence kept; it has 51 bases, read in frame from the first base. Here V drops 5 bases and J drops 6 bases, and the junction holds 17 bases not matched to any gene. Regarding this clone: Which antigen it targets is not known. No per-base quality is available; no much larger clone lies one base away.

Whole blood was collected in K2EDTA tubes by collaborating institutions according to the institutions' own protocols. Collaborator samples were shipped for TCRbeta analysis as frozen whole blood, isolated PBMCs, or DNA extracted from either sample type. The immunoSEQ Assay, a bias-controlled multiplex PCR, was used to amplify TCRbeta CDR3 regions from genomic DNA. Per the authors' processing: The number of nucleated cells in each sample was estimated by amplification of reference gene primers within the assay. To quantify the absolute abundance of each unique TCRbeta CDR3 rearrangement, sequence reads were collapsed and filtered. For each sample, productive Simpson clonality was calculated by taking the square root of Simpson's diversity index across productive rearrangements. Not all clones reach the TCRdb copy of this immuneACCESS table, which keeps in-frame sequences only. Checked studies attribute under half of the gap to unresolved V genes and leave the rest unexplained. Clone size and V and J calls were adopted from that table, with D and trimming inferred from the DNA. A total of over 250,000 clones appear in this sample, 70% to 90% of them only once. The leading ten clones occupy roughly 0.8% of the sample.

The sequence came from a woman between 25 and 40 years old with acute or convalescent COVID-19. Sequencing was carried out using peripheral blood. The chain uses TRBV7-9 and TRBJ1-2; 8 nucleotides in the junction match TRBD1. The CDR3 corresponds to CASSRGSLDRGRDGYTF. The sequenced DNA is TGTGCCAGCAGCCGGGGAAGCCTCGACAGGGGTCGGGATGGCTACACCTTC.